The rows below give T cell receptor beta chains drawn from one sample of a study of shared clonotypes between healthy human individuals. Sequencing was performed with immunoSEQ multiplex PCR; in TCRdb, only in-frame clones are kept and a portion is missing. This sample has approximately 2.3 million clones, with over 85% found just once. Sequencing was done on a sample of naive CD4+ T cells from PBMCs. The receptors come from a man between 18 and 29 years old in good health. Some clones in this sample may be carry-over from other donors' samples. The CDR3 runs from the conserved cysteine through the conserved F or W.

V gene	J gene	CDR3 protein
TRBV11-3	TRBJ2-1	CASSLGGGRANNEQFF
TRBV28	TRBJ1-5	CASSLQQGRSNQPQHF
TRBV6-5	TRBJ1-5	CASSYSGSRDEPQHF
TRBV2	TRBJ1-2	CASSEVGAYSTNYGYTF
TRBV7-2	TRBJ2-1	CASRPRRDTTYNEQFF
TRBV11-3	TRBJ2-4	CASSAGTGDIQYF
TRBV19	TRBJ1-1	CASSIVAGGTEAFF
TRBV7-9	TRBJ1-1	CASSLAQGRQNTEAFF
TRBV7-9	TRBJ2-3	CASSLDLNTDTQYF
TRBV19	TRBJ2-3	CASSTHGGLTDTQYF
TRBV27	TRBJ1-5	CASAGTGARPQHF
TRBV19	TRBJ1-5	CASIEQGAHQPQHF
TRBV5-1	TRBJ2-2	CASSLDPRSNTGELFF
TRBV18	TRBJ1-1	CASSGNTEAFF
TRBV19	TRBJ1-2	CASSMGRPENYGYTF
TRBV27	TRBJ2-3	CASSPSVRTDTQYF
TRBV7-9	TRBJ2-6	CASSSSGTGPSGANVLTF
TRBV20-1	TRBJ2-1	CSAPLDEQFF
TRBV7-2	TRBJ2-5	CASRAVTAQETQYF
TRBV2	TRBJ2-7	CASSESFGTSYEQYF
TRBV7-8	TRBJ2-7	CASSLVFYEQYF
TRBV6-6	TRBJ2-7	CASSYSPQGTYEQYF
TRBV2	TRBJ2-6	CASTPYPGSTASGANVLTF
TRBV30	TRBJ2-5	CAFTGMGETQYF
TRBV30	TRBJ1-2	CAWSGGALLNYGYTF
TRBV5-1	TRBJ2-5	CASSLTSGARETQYF
TRBV30	TRBJ1-4	CAWNQQTTNEKLFF
TRBV10-3	TRBJ1-3	CAISEPQAGAAGNTIYF
TRBV5-1	TRBJ2-1	CASAPRGSDRSEQFF